These T cell receptor beta chains were read from a single sample in a study of CD8 T cells and mutated HIV epitopes. A single record per CDR3 protein comes from TCRdb applying MiXCR to the single-cell sequencing reads. The sample table sets out about 22 distinct CDR3 sequences. The sample in question was CD8+ T cells sorted from blood by dual tetramer staining, obtained during acute HIV infection. The receptors originated from a man under 40 with HIV-1 infection. Both conserved end residues are part of each CDR3. Fields, in order: V gene, J gene, CDR3 protein.

TRBV7-3,TRBJ2-1,CASSFGVVDTDTQFF
TRBV7-2,TRBJ1-3,CASSLDPTGTMAGNTIYF
TRBV14,TRBJ2-3,CASNQGNPGLAGLTDTHYF
TRBV6-5,TRBJ2-3,CASSYSPPGLAGVVTQYF
TRBV14,TRBJ1-2,CASSQWDQGQDDGYTF
TRBV7-8,TRBJ2-2,CASSQGDGELFF
TRBV11-3,TRBJ1-5,CAIITSDSNQPQHF
TRBV14,TRBJ2-3,CASSQDNPGLARLTDTQYF